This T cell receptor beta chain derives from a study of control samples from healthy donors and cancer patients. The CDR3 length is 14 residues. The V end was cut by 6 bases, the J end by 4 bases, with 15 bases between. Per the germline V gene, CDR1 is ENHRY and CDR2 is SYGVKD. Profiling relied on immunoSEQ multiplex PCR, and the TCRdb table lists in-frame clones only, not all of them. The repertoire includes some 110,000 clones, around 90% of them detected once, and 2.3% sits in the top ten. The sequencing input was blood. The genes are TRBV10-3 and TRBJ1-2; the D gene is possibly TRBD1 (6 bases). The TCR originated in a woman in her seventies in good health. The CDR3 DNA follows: TGTGCCATCAGGTCTTCGGGACATTTCTATGGCTACACCTTC. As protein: CAIRSSGHFYGYTF.